Listed below are T cell receptor beta chains from one sample, sequenced in a study of blood T cells in healthy people across ages. TCRdb reprocessed the 5' RACE reads with MiXCR, giving one entry per CDR3 protein. The table lists roughly 1.5 million distinct CDR3 sequences, roughly 43% of them singletons. Sequencing was done on a sample of blood. The receptors were sampled from a woman in her late teens or twenties in good health. Both conserved end residues are part of each CDR3. Fields, in order: V gene, D gene, J gene, clone size, CDR3 protein, CDR3 DNA. A D gene is named only where the DNA matches it firmly. Expanded clones get a size class; other rows say once, few or many, or leave the size out.

TRBV6-5	.	TRBJ2-1	few	CASSYSRGTYNEQFF	TGTGCCAGCAGTTACTCGCGCGGAACCTACAATGAGCAGTTCTTC
TRBV10-3	.	TRBJ2-5	.	CAISDPLGETQYF	TGTGCCATCAGTGATCCACTGGGGGAGACCCAGTACTTC
TRBV29-1	.	TRBJ2-3	many	CSVEDRGNTDTQYF	TGCAGCGTTGAAGATCGAGGCAACACAGATACGCAGTATTTT
TRBV4-3	TRBD2	TRBJ2-1	.	CASSQLGRGGNLYEQFF	TGCGCCAGCAGCCAACTTGGCCGCGGGGGGAACCTTTATGAGCAGTTCTTC
TRBV14	TRBD2	TRBJ2-1	few	CASSQVVGGNEQFF	TGTGCCAGCAGCCAAGTCGTGGGGGGGAATGAGCAGTTCTTC
TRBV5-4	.	TRBJ2-3	.	CASSSRQKGTDTQYF	TGTGCCAGCAGCTCCCGACAGAAAGGCACAGATACGCAGTATTTT
TRBV10-3	.	TRBJ2-5	many	CAISATEQYF	TGTGCCATCAGCGCGACAGAGCAGTACTTC
TRBV21-1	.	TRBJ2-1	few	CASSPSGSCEQFF	TGTGCCAGCAGCCCTAGCGGGAGCTGTGAGCAGTTCTTC
TRBV5-1	.	TRBJ2-1	few	CASSLGQANNEQFF	TGCGCCAGCAGCTTGGGACAGGCAAACAATGAGCAGTTCTTC
TRBV27	TRBD2	TRBJ2-3	.	CASSLLAGGWEDTQYF	TGTGCCAGCAGTTTACTAGCGGGGGGATGGGAAGATACGCAGTATTTT
TRBV9	.	TRBJ1-6	few	CASSAGGADDNSPLHF	TGTGCCAGCAGCGCAGGCGGGGCGGACGATAATTCACCCCTCCACTTT
TRBV4-3	.	TRBJ2-1	few	CASSQDVVGGLYNEQFF	TGCGCCAGCAGCCAAGATGTGGTGGGGGGGCTCTACAATGAGCAGTTCTTC
TRBV18	.	TRBJ2-7	few	CANSPGTVYEQYF	TGTGCCAACTCACCCGGGACGGTCTACGAGCAGTACTTC
TRBV7-2	TRBD2	TRBJ2-3	.	CASSRAGGQEDTQYF	TGTGCCAGCAGCAGAGCGGGGGGGCAGGAAGATACGCAGTATTTT
TRBV6-2/TRBV6-3	TRBD1	TRBJ1-6	.	CASSGGTYNSPPHF	TGTGCCAGCTCAGGGGGAACCTATAATTCACCCCCCCACTTT
TRBV7-9	.	TRBJ1-6	.	CTSSINRAGNSPPHF	TGTACCAGCAGCATAAACCGGGCTGGTAATTCACCCCCCCACTTT
TRBV6-6	TRBD2	TRBJ2-1	few	CASSYGGGTYNEQFF	TGTGCCAGCAGTTACGGCGGGGGAACCTACAATGAGCAGTTCTTC
TRBV20-1	.	TRBJ2-1	.	CSAKPGRSSYNEQFF	TGCAGTGCTAAACCGGGACGCAGCTCCTACAATGAGCAGTTCTTC
TRBV10-3	.	TRBJ2-1	few	CAISWDVNEQFF	TGTGCCATCAGCTGGGACGTCAATGAGCAGTTCTTC
TRBV27	TRBD2	TRBJ2-1	few	CASTTMWKAGAWVYEQFF	TGTGCCAGCACAACAATGTGGAAAGCGGGAGCTTGGGTCTATGAGCAGTTCTTC
TRBV28	TRBD2	TRBJ2-2	.	CASSLAVHTGELFF	TGTGCCAGCAGTCTAGCGGTCCACACCGGGGAGCTGTTTTTT
TRBV29-1	.	TRBJ2-1	few	CSVEGRDGGRDEQFF	TGCAGCGTTGAAGGCCGGGACGGGGGACGGGATGAGCAGTTCTTC
TRBV7-2	.	TRBJ2-3	many	CASSFWGLGTDTQYF	TGTGCCAGCAGCTTTTGGGGGCTCGGCACAGATACGCAGTATTTT
TRBV9	.	TRBJ2-7	.	CASSEGTFPLEEQYF	TGTGCCAGCAGCGAGGGGACTTTTCCTCTCGAAGAGCAGTACTTC
TRBV20-1	TRBD2	TRBJ2-5	.	CSARGLAGVYNEQYF	TGCAGTGCTAGAGGTCTAGCGGGAGTATATAATGAGCAGTACTTC
TRBV9	.	TRBJ2-7	few	CASSVAYGLYYEQYF	TGTGCCAGCAGCGTAGCTTACGGGCTTTACTACGAGCAGTACTTC
TRBV27	TRBD1	TRBJ1-5	few	CASSVDRGGNQPQHF	TGTGCCAGCAGTGTCGACAGGGGGGGGAATCAGCCCCAGCATTTT